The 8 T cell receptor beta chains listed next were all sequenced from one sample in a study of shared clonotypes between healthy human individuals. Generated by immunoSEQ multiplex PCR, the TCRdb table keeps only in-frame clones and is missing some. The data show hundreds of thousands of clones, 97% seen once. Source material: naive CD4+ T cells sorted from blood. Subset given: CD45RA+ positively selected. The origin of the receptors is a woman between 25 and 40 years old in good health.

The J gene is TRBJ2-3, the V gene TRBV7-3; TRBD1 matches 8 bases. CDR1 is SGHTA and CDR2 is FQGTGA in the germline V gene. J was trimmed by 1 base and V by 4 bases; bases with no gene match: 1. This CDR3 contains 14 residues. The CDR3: CASSSGGGTDTQYF. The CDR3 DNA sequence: TGTGCCAGCAGCTCAGGGGGCGGCACAGATACGCAGTATTTT.

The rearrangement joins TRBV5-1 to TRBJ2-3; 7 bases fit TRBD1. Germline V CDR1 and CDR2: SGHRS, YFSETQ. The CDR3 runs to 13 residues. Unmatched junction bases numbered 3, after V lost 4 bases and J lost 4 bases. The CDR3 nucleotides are TGCGCCAGCAGCGCAGGACAGGCAGATACGCAGTATTTT. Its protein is CASSAGQADTQYF.

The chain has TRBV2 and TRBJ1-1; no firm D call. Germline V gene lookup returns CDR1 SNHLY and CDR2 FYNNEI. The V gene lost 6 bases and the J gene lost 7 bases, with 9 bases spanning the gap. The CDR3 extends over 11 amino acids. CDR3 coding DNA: TGTGCCAGCAGGTATATCATTGAAGCTTTCTTT. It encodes CASRYIIEAFF.

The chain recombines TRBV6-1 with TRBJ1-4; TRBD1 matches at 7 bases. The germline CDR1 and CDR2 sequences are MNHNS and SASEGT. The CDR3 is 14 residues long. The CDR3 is CPAVNGQANEKLFF. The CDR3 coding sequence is TGTCCAGCAGTGAATGGACAGGCTAATGAAAAACTGTTTTTT.

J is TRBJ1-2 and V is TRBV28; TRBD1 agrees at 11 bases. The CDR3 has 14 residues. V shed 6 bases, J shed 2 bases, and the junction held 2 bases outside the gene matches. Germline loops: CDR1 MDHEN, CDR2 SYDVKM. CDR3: CASRGQGENYGYTF. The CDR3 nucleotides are TGTGCCAGCAGGGGACAGGGGGAAAACTATGGCTACACCTTC.

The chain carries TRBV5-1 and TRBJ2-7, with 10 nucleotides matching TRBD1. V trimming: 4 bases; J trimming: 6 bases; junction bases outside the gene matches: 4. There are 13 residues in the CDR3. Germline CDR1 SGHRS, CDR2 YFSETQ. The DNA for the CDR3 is TGCGCCAGCAGCACGGACAGGGGGGGCGAGCAGTACTTC. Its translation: CASSTDRGGEQYF.

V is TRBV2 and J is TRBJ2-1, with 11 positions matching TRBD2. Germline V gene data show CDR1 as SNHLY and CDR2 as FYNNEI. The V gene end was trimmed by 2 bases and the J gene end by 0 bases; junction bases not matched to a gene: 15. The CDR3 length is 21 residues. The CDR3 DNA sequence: TGTGCCAGCAGTGAAACGGTCCAACTAGCGGGAGCGACAAGCTCCTACAATGAGCAGTTCTTC. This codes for CASSETVQLAGATSSYNEQFF.

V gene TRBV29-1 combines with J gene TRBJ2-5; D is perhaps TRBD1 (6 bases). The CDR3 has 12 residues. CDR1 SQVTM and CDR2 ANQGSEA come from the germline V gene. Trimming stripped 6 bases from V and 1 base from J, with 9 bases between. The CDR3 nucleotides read TGCAGCGTAGGGGACACCCAAGAGACCCAGTACTTC. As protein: CSVGDTQETQYF.